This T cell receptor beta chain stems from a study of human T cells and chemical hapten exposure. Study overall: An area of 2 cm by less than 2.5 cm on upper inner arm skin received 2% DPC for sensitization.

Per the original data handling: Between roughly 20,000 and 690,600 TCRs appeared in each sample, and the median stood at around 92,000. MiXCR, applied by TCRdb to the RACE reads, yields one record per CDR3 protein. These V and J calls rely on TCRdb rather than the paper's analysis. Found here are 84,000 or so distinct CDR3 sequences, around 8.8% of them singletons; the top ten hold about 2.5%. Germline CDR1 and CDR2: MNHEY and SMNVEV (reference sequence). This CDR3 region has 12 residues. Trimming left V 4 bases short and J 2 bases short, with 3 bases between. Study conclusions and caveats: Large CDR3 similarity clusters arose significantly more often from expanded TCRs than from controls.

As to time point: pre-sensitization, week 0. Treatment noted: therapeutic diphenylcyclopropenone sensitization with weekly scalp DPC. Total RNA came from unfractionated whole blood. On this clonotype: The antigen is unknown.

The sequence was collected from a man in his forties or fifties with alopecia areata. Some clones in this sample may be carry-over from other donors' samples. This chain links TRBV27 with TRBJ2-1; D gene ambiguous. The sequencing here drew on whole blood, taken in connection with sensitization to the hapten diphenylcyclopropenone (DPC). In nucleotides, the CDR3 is TGTGCCAGCAGTTCCCCCTACAATGAGCAGTTCTTC. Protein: CASSSPYNEQFF.